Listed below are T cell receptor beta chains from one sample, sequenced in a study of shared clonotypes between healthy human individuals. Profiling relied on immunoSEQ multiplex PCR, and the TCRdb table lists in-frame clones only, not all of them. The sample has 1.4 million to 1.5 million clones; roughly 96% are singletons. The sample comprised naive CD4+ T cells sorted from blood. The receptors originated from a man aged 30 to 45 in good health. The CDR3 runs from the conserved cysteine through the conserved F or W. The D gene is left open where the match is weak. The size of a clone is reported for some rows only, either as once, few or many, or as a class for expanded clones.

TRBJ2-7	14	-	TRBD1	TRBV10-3	TGTGCCATCGGGGGGACAGGGGCCTCCTACGAGCAGTACTTC	CAIGGTGASYEQYF
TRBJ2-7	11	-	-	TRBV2	TGTGCCAGCAGTTCAGGGTGGGAGCAGTACTTC	CASSSGWEQYF
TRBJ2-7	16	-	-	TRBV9	TGTGCCAGCAGCCCCCACGTGTCTAGCGCAACCCACGAGCAGTACTTC	CASSPHVSSATHEQYF
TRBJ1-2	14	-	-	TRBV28	TGTGCCAGCAGGGTTGACAGGATCAACTACGGCTACACCTTC	CASRVDRINYGYTF
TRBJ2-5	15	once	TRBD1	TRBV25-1	TGTGCCAGCAGACTCGGGCAGGGGGCAGGGGAGACCCAGTACTTC	CASRLGQGAGETQYF
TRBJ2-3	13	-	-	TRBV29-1	TGCAGCGTTGCTGCGCGGCACGCAGATACGCAGTATTTT	CSVAARHADTQYF
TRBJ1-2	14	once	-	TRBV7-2	TGTGCCAGCAGCCCCGGACCTGGGATTTATGGCTACACCTTC	CASSPGPGIYGYTF
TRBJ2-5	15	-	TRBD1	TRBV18	TGTGCCAGCTCACCCATCACAGGGGCCCCAGAGACCCAGTACTTC	CASSPITGAPETQYF
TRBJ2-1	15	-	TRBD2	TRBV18	TGTGCCAGCTCACCACGGACTAGCGGGAGTCCTGAGCAGTTCTTC	CASSPRTSGSPEQFF
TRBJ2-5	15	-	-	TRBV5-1	TGCGCCAGCAGCTTGGTGGGGGGGCGATCCGAGACCCAGTACTTC	CASSLVGGRSETQYF
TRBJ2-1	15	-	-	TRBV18	TGTGCCAGCTCACCCCAGGTCGGTTCCCTTGCTGAGCAGTTCTTC	CASSPQVGSLAEQFF
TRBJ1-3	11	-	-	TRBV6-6	TGTGCCAGCGCATTCGGAAACACCATATATTTT	CASAFGNTIYF
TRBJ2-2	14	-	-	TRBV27	TGTGCCAGCAGCGGGACCAGGAGAACCGGGGAGCTGTTTTTT	CASSGTRRTGELFF
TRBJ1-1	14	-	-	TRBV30	TGTGCCTGGAGCCCCCATAACCCGAACACTGAAGCTTTCTTT	CAWSPHNPNTEAFF
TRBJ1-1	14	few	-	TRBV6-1	TGTGCCAGCAGTGAACAGGGCATGAACACTGAAGCTTTCTTT	CASSEQGMNTEAFF
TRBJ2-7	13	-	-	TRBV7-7	TGTGCCAGCAGCTTGGGGGACTCCTACGAGCAGTACTTC	CASSLGDSYEQYF
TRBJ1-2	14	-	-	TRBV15	TGTGCCACCAGCGGGACTGACGCGAGCTATGGCTACACCTTC	CATSGTDASYGYTF
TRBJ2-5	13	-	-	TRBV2	TGTGCCAGCAGTGATACAGGGCAAGAGACCCAGTACTTC	CASSDTGQETQYF
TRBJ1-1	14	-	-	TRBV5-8	TGTGCCAGCAGCGTGGGACTTCGGTCAACTGAAGCTTTCTTT	CASSVGLRSTEAFF
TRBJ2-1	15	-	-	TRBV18	TGTGCCAGCTCACCCCTGGTGAGCTCAAATAGTGAGCAGTTCTTC	CASSPLVSSNSEQFF
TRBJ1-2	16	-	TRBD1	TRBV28	TGTGCCAGCAGCCCAGGGACAGGGGGCGATCTTTATGGCTACACCTTC	CASSPGTGGDLYGYTF
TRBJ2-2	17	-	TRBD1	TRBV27	TGTGCCAGCAGCCACGCCACCGGGACAGGGAACACCGGGGAGCTGTTTTTT	CASSHATGTGNTGELFF
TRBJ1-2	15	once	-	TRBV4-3	TGCGCCAGCAGCCAAGATATGCGAGAATCCTATGGCTACACCTTC	CASSQDMRESYGYTF
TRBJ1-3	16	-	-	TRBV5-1	TGCGCCAGCAGCTTGGGGTCGTCCTTCTCTGGAAACACCATATATTTT	CASSLGSSFSGNTIYF
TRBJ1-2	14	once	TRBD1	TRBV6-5	TGTGCCAGCGGAAAGACAGGGCTGAGGGATGGCTACACCTTC	CASGKTGLRDGYTF
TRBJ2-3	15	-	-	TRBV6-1	TGTGCCAGCACCGACGGGCGGGCTCGCACAGATACGCAGTATTTT	CASTDGRARTDTQYF
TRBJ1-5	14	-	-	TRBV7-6	TGTGCCAGCAGCTTGTCAGGGAACAATCAGCCCCAGCATTTT	CASSLSGNNQPQHF
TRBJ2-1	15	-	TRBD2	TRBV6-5	TGTGCCAGCAGCCCGAGAGCGGGAGGTTACAATGAGCAGTTCTTC	CASSPRAGGYNEQFF
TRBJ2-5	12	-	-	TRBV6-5	TGTGCCAGCAGTTACTCACACGGGACCCAGTACTTC	CASSYSHGTQYF
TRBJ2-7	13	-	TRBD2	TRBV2	TGTGCCAGCAGTACGACTAGCTGGTACGAGCAGTACTTC	CASSTTSWYEQYF
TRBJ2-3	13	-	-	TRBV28	TGTGCCAGCAGTGGGGGTCGAGCAGATACGCAGTATTTT	CASSGGRADTQYF
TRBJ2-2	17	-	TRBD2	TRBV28	TGTGCCAGCATCCCGGGGGGGTGGGAGAGGAACACCGGGGAGCTGTTTTTT	CASIPGGWERNTGELFF
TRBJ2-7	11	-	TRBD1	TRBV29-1	TGCAGCGGGACAGGGGACTACGAGCAGTACTTC	CSGTGDYEQYF
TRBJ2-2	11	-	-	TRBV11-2	TGTGCCAGCAGATTTTCCGGGGAGCTGTTTTTT	CASRFSGELFF
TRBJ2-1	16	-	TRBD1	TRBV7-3	TGTGCCAGCAGCTTAATCGTTGGGACAGGGGAAAATGAGCAGTTCTTC	CASSLIVGTGENEQFF
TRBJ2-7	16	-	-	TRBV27	TGTGCCAGCAGTTACAGGGTCCCGGACGGGCCTTACGAGCAGTACTTC	CASSYRVPDGPYEQYF
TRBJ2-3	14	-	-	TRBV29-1	TGCAGCGTAGGTGCCTTGGCTAGCACAGATACGCAGTATTTT	CSVGALASTDTQYF
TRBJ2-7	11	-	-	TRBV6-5	TGTGCCAGCACCGGGCCGACCCAGCAGTACTTC	CASTGPTQQYF
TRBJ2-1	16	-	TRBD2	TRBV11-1	TGTGCCAGCAGCTTCGTAGCGGGAGGGCGGGACAATGAGCAGTTCTTC	CASSFVAGGRDNEQFF
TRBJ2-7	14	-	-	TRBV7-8	TGTGCCAGCAGCTTAGCCCAGACTAGCTACGAGCAGTACTTC	CASSLAQTSYEQYF
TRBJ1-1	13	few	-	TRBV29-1	TGCAGCGTTGGTGCCAGCATAAACACTGAAGCTTTCTTT	CSVGASINTEAFF
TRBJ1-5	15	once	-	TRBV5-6	TGTGCCAGCAGCTTCAAGGGGGGGATCAATCAGCCCCAGCATTTT	CASSFKGGINQPQHF
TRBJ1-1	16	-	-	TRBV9	TGTGCCAGCAGCGTAGAAGAAGGTTACGGGCTCACTGAAGCTTTCTTT	CASSVEEGYGLTEAFF
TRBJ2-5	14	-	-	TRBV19	TGTGCCAGTAGTATCGGAGGGGGACAAGAGACCCAGTACTTC	CASSIGGGQETQYF
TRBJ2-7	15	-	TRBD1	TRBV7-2	TGTGCCAGCAGCTCCCAGGCGGGACAGGGGACGGAGCAGTACTTC	CASSSQAGQGTEQYF
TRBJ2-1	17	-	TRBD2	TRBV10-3	TGTGCCACCGGGACTAGCGGGAGGACAACTAGTAGGGATGAGCAGTTCTTC	CATGTSGRTTSRDEQFF
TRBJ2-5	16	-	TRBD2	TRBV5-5	TGTGCCAGCAGCTTTCTAGCGGGAGGTAGGACAGAGACCCAGTACTTC	CASSFLAGGRTETQYF
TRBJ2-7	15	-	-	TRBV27	TGTGCCAGCAGTAAAAGTTGGACAGTCTCCTACGAGCAGTACTTC	CASSKSWTVSYEQYF
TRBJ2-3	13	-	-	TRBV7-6	TGTGCCAGCAGCCCCCCCCGAGGAGATACGCAGTATTTT	CASSPPRGDTQYF
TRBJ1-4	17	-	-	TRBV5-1	TGCGCCAGCAGCTTGGTAGTCACGCGGTCAACTAATGAAAAACTGTTTTTT	CASSLVVTRSTNEKLFF